This T cell receptor (beta chain) was sequenced for a study of T cell repertoires in cytomegalovirus infection. Study results and limitations: Ex vivo responses were dominated by HLA-C-restricted CMV-specific TCR beta clonotypes.

TCRdb itself ran the reads through MiXCR, one entry per CDR3 protein. The table has hundreds of thousands of distinct CDR3 sequences, roughly 15% seen once. Germline loops: CDR1 KGHSH, CDR2 LQKENI. The CDR3 loop spans 12 amino acids. V was cut by 5 bases and J by 6 bases, with 10 bases left in between. About this clonotype: Its antigen is currently unknown.

Sequences were obtained from PBMCs. V is TRBV18 and J is TRBJ1-2, with D hard to call. The sequence derives from a human donor in good health (CMV status not recorded). Some clones in this sample may be carry-over from other donors' samples. DNA of the CDR3: TGTGCCAGCTCAGCGGACGGAGATGGCTACACCTTC. Protein: CASSADGDGYTF. The whole variable domain, filled in from reference TRBV18 and TRBJ1-2, reads NAGVMQNPRHLVRRRGQEARLRCSPMKGHSHVYWYRQLPEEGLKFMVYLQKENIIDESGMPKERFSAEFPKEGPSILRIQQVVRGDSAAYFCASSADGDGYTFGSGTRLTVV.